These 26 T cell receptor beta chains came from one sample sequenced in a study of cytomegalovirus exposure and HLA in healthy donors. The table came from immunoSEQ multiplex PCR; TCRdb's copy has only in-frame clones and leaves some out. The table records 60,000 to 90,000 clones, around 94% of them present only once. The sample consisted of PBMCs. All receptors come from a woman aged 18-29 years in good health and CMV-seronegative.

The chain couples TRBV7-8 to TRBJ1-5, with 8 bases lining up with TRBD1. Germline assignment: CDR1 SGHVS and CDR2 FQNEAQ. Losses at the gene ends were 5 bases for V and 5 bases for J; bases not matched to a gene: 2. The CDR3 spans 13 residues. The CDR3 DNA follows: TGTGCCAGCAGCCCGACAGGGGATCAGCCCCAGCATTTT. Protein sequence: CASSPTGDQPQHF.

The CDR3 DNA follows: TGTGCCAGCAGAGTTCAGGCAGCAACTAATGAAAAACTGTTTTTT. The encoded protein is CASRVQAATNEKLFF. The V and J genes are TRBV2 and TRBJ1-4; D not resolved. The CDR3 covers 15 residues. Germline loops: CDR1 SNHLY, CDR2 FYNNEI. The V end was cut by 6 bases, the J end by 0 bases, with 11 bases between.

The V call is TRBV2, the J call TRBJ1-5; D gene ambiguous. CDR3 size: 14 residues. CDR1 is SNHLY, CDR2 FYNNEI, per germline. The V end was cut by 0 bases, the J end by 7 bases, with 10 bases between. CDR3 sequence: CASSEAAGPQPQHF. As DNA, the CDR3 is TGTGCCAGCAGTGAAGCGGCAGGCCCCCAGCCCCAGCATTTT.

Only one count was recorded for this clone. The V and J genes are TRBV18 and TRBJ2-5, with 12 bases fitting TRBD1. Germline-derived CDR1 and CDR2 are KGHSH and LQKENI. V was clipped by 2 bases and J by 4 bases; unmatched bases: 8. There are 17 residues in the CDR3. In DNA, the CDR3 is TGTGCCAGCTCACCAAGGGGGACAGGGGGCCTCGGAGAGACCCAGTACTTC. Its translation: CASSPRGTGGLGETQYF.

This clone was found a few times. The gene calls are TRBV5-1 and TRBJ2-2, with TRBD1 matching over 9 bases. CDR1 is SGHRS, CDR2 YFSETQ, per germline. The CDR3 spans 20 residues. V shed 0 bases and J 0 bases; nucleotides not matched to a gene: 12. The CDR3 loop is CASSLARSTGGSANTGELFF. CDR3 sequence (DNA): TGCGCCAGCAGCTTGGCCAGAAGCACAGGGGGCTCGGCGAACACCGGGGAGCTGTTTTTT.

In DNA form, the CDR3 reads TGTGCCATCAGTGGAGGAGATACGCAGTATTTT. It specifies CAISGGDTQYF. J is TRBJ2-3 and V is TRBV10-3, with unresolved D. The CDR3 is made up of 11 amino acids. CDR1 ENHRY and CDR2 SYGVKD come from the germline V gene. With 4 bases removed from V and 5 bases from J, the gap between germline ends came to 4 bases.

This clone was counted only a few times. The rearrangement uses TRBV4-3 and TRBJ1-1, with 9 bases aligning to TRBD1. After removal of 1 base from V and 3 bases from J, the junction contained 9 bases not matched to a gene. Germline values: CDR1 LGHNA, CDR2 YSLEER. The CDR3 extends over 17 amino acids. The CDR3 protein is CASSQARADRGYTEAFF. CDR3 nucleotides: TGCGCCAGCAGCCAAGCTCGGGCCGACAGGGGGTACACTGAAGCTTTCTTT.

This chain connects TRBV5-6 to TRBJ2-7; TRBD1 might be the D (6 bases). Germline-derived CDR1 and CDR2 are SGHDT and YYEEEE. The V gene lost 3 bases and the J gene lost 0 bases, with 10 bases spanning the gap. The CDR3 is 14 residues long. The CDR3 spells CASSSTGSSYEQYF. CDR3 sequence (DNA): TGTGCCAGCAGCTCGACAGGAAGCTCCTACGAGCAGTACTTC.

The CDR3 protein is CASSLEGVRPSNEQFF. CDR3 sequence (DNA): TGCGCCAGCAGCTTGGAGGGGGTAAGACCTTCCAATGAGCAGTTCTTC. The rearrangement uses TRBV5-1 and TRBJ2-1; TRBD1 might be the D (6 bases). The CDR3 is 16 residues long. Between the trimmed V and J ends, which lost 0 bases and 6 bases, there was a span of 16 bases. Germline CDR1 is SGHRS and CDR2 is YFSETQ.

The genes are TRBV4-1 and TRBJ1-1; D not resolved. This CDR3 comprises 16 residues. The V and J ends lost 2 bases and 3 bases respectively, with 16 bases between them. Germline-derived CDR1 and CDR2 are MGHRA and YSYEKL. For the CDR3, the DNA is TGCGCCAGCAGCCAACCATACGGGTCCTCGGACACTGAAGCTTTCTTT. Translated, it gives CASSQPYGSSDTEAFF.

This chain links TRBV27 with TRBJ1-6, with a weak D call TRBD1 (5 bases). In germline, CDR1 is MNHEY, CDR2 SMNVEV (reference sequence). This CDR3 has 16 amino acids. Trimming took off 1 base at V and 0 bases at J, with 7 bases between the two ends. The CDR3 DNA reads as TGTGCCAGCAGTTTATACAGGCTCTCCTATAATTCACCCCTCCACTTT. Amino acids: CASSLYRLSYNSPLHF.

This clone occurred once. The rearrangement uses TRBV5-4 and TRBJ2-7; weak D call: TRBD1 (7 bases). Germline values: CDR1 SGHNT, CDR2 YYREEE (reference sequence). V lost 2 bases and J 0 bases, leaving 24 bases between the germline ends. The CDR3 is made up of 19 amino acids. The CDR3 is CASSFRQGGQITPSYEQYF. The CDR3 nucleotides read TGTGCCAGCAGCTTTCGGCAGGGGGGACAAATAACCCCCTCCTACGAGCAGTACTTC.

This rearrangement joins TRBV28 to TRBJ2-7, with 16 bases that match TRBD2. V trimming: 5 bases; J trimming: 7 bases; junction bases outside the gene matches: 5. CDR1 is MDHEN and CDR2 is SYDVKM in the germline V gene. This CDR3 spans 15 amino acids. The CDR3 loop reads CASSLGTSGGAEQYF. CDR3 coding DNA: TGTGCCAGCAGTCTAGGGACTAGCGGGGGGGCTGAGCAGTACTTC.

This chain links TRBV9 with TRBJ1-6; the D is unclear. V lost 3 bases and J lost 6, with 10 bases in between. The germline CDR1 and CDR2 sequences are SGDLS and YYNGEE. The CDR3 totals 14 residues. The CDR3 loop reads CASSATPTNSPLHF. CDR3 nucleotide sequence: TGTGCCAGCAGCGCGACTCCCACTAATTCACCCCTCCACTTT.

The V gene is TRBV6-6, the J gene TRBJ2-1; no clear D. This CDR3 region has 15 residues. Germline assignment: CDR1 MNHNY and CDR2 SVGAGI (reference sequence). Trimming stripped 10 bases from V and 4 bases from J, with 20 bases between. The CDR3 sequence is CATTSGRPPYNEQFF. The CDR3 coding sequence is TGTGCCACCACTTCAGGAAGGCCCCCATACAATGAGCAGTTCTTC.

V and J are TRBV9 and TRBJ2-3, with 13 bases aligning to TRBD2. From germline, CDR1 is SGDLS and CDR2 YYNGEE. Trimming cost V 3 bases and J 4 bases; bases outside gene matches: 8. The CDR3 extends over 17 amino acids. The CDR3 DNA sequence: TGTGCCAGCAGCGCCACTAGCGGGGGGGCCCGGTCAGATACGCAGTATTTT. Translation gives CASSATSGGARSDTQYF.

This clone was counted a single time. The chain carries TRBV9 and TRBJ1-3, with a weak D call TRBD1 (6 bases). Trimming removed 3 bases at V and 0 bases at J, with 16 bases between. This CDR3 is built from 17 residues. Germline CDR1 and CDR2: SGDLS and YYNGEE. The CDR3 spells CASSAQPDRRSGNTIYF. The CDR3 coding sequence is TGTGCCAGCAGCGCCCAGCCTGACAGGCGCTCTGGAAACACCATATATTTT.

This chain links TRBV19 with TRBJ1-2, with TRBD1 matching 7 bases. This CDR3 spans 13 amino acids. V dropped 4 bases and J dropped 2; count of bases not matched to a gene: 1. The germline CDR1 and CDR2 sequences are LNHDA and SQIVND (reference sequence). Written as DNA, the CDR3 is TGTGCCAGTAGTAAACAGGGGAACTATGGCTACACCTTC. It specifies CASSKQGNYGYTF.

This chain links TRBV20-1 with TRBJ1-2; 11 bases match TRBD1. J was trimmed by 12 bases and V by 4 bases; bases with no gene match: 4. The CDR3 has 11 residues. From germline, CDR1 is DFQATT and CDR2 SNEGSKA (reference sequence). The CDR3 spells CSAIGTGGHTF. The CDR3 nucleotides are TGCAGTGCTATTGGGACAGGGGGACACACCTTC.

The chain is built from TRBV19 and TRBJ1-1; D call uncertain. Trimming stripped 2 bases from V and 0 bases from J, with 13 bases between. The germline gives CDR1 LNHDA, CDR2 SQIVND (reference sequence). CDR3 length: 16 residues. CDR3 DNA sequence: TGTGCCAGTAGTATAAAGGACTCGACTGTGAACACTGAAGCTTTCTTT. This encodes CASSIKDSTVNTEAFF.

The chain links TRBV9 to TRBJ2-2; the D gene is possibly TRBD1 (5 bases). V was cut by 6 bases and J by 6 bases, with 9 bases left in between. This CDR3 is 12 amino acids long. The germline V gene has CDR1 SGDLS and CDR2 YYNGEE. CDR3 in amino acids: CASKRGAGELFF. In nucleotides, the CDR3 is TGTGCCAGCAAAAGGGGTGCCGGGGAGCTGTTTTTT.

V usage is TRBV9 and J usage is TRBJ1-4; D is possibly TRBD1 (6 bases). V gave up 3 bases and J gave up 7 bases, with 16 bases separating them. Germline CDR1 reads SGDLS; CDR2 reads YYNGEE. The CDR3 totals 15 residues. The CDR3 nucleotides are TGTGCCAGCAGCGAATCAGGGGTCCCTGGTGAAAAACTGTTTTTT. Translated, it gives CASSESGVPGEKLFF.

The gene calls are TRBV14 and TRBJ1-4, with 8 positions matching TRBD1. Germline assignment: CDR1 SGHDN and CDR2 FVKESK. With 0 bases clipped from V and 6 bases from J, the junction kept 9 bases outside the gene matches. This CDR3 is 17 amino acids long. Written as DNA, the CDR3 is TGTGCCAGCAGCCAAGATCATACGGCAGGGGGCTATGAAAAACTGTTTTTT. Its translation is CASSQDHTAGGYEKLFF.

This clone has only a few counts. The chain couples TRBV28 to TRBJ2-7, with TRBD2 as a possible D gene (6 bases). Germline V CDR1 and CDR2: MDHEN, SYDVKM. The CDR3 runs to 16 residues. V lost 4 bases and J 3 bases, leaving 19 bases between the germline ends. CDR3: CASSWWMGRGNYEQYF. In nucleotides, the CDR3 is TGTGCCAGCAGTTGGTGGATGGGCCGGGGGAACTACGAGCAGTACTTC.

Remarks on this clone: One end of the junction is discordant with germline, which a read error may explain. This rearrangement joins TRBV11-2 to TRBJ1-4; D is uncertain. The CDR3 consists of 11 residues. Germline CDR1 is SGHAT and CDR2 is FQNNGV. CDR3 residues: CASSARDTLFF. In DNA form, the CDR3 reads TGTGCCAGCAGCGCCCGGGATACTTTGTTCTTT.

The chain employs TRBV28 and TRBJ1-6, with D unresolved. V was trimmed by 9 bases and J by 8 bases, leaving 14 bases between them. The germline V gene encodes CDR1 MDHEN and CDR2 SYDVKM. The CDR3 loop spans 13 amino acids. The DNA for the CDR3 is TGTGCCAGAAGGAGGTCTAGGGATTCACCCCTCCACTTT. It encodes CARRRSRDSPLHF.